These 8 T cell receptor beta chains share one sample of origin, sequenced in a study of tumor and adjacent non-tumor tissue in lung cancer. No cell sorting was done before RNA was extracted from the tissue. The library came from three nested PCR rounds adapted from ARM-PCR protocols. Using its own MiXCR run on the multiplex PCR reads, TCRdb lists one record per CDR3 protein. The repertoire holds some 74,000 distinct CDR3 sequences, with just under 75% as singletons. The sequenced material came from lung tumor tissue. The receptors were sampled from a woman aged 35 to 49 with non-small cell lung cancer.

V is TRBV20-1 and J is TRBJ1-2; D ambiguous. V was trimmed by 6 bases and J by 2 bases, leaving 10 bases between them. Looked up from germline, CDR1 is DFQATT and CDR2 is SNEGSKA (reference sequence). CDR3 size: 12 residues. In DNA form, the CDR3 reads TGCAGTGCCCGAGGGAGGAACTATGGCTACACCTTC. Encoded protein: CSARGRNYGYTF.

This clonotype occurred many times. The chain is built from TRBV5-1 and TRBJ2-2, with D possibly matching TRBD1 (6 bases). The CDR3 contains 17 residues. CDR1 SGHRS and CDR2 YFSETQ come from the germline V gene. The V end lost 0 bases, the J end lost 3 bases, and 15 bases lay between the germline ends. The CDR3 nucleotides read TGCGCCAGCAGCTTGGAGAAGGTACAGGGATACACCGGGGAGCTGTTTTTT. The encoded protein is CASSLEKVQGYTGELFF.

The genes are TRBV7-9 and TRBJ2-3, with TRBD2 matching over 8 bases. The CDR3 totals 15 residues. The trim removed 0 bases at V and 6 bases at J, leaving 5 bases unmatched. The germline gives CDR1 SEHNR, CDR2 FQNEAQ (reference sequence). The CDR3 DNA is TGTGCCAGCAGCTTAGCGAGCGGGGGTCGGGATACGCAGTATTTT. Encoded protein: CASSLASGGRDTQYF.

As regards this clonotype: Germline and junction disagree at one end, which may indicate a read error. The V and J genes are TRBV6-5 and TRBJ2-7; TRBD1 matches at 7 bases. The CDR3 spans 15 residues. The germline gives CDR1 MNHEY, CDR2 SVGAGI. The CDR3 here is CASSLSETGLKEQYF. The CDR3 nucleotides are TGTGCCAGCAGTCTCTCCGAGACAGGGCTTAAGGAGCAATACTTC.

To note about this clonotype: One end of the junction varies from germline; a read error may be responsible. The chain couples TRBV12-3 or TRBV12-4 to TRBJ1-5; unclear D gene. The CDR3 runs 15 residues. CDR3 coding DNA: TGTGTCAGCAGTTTAAGTCTCGAAAAGAGTCAGCCCAAGCATTTT. Protein: CVSSLSLEKSQPKHF.

This clonotype has a count of ten or more. The chain links TRBV12-3 or TRBV12-4 to TRBJ1-1; 8 bases match TRBD1. The CDR3 runs 13 residues. The V and J ends lost 8 bases and 1 base, in that order; junction bases with no gene match: 3. CDR3 residues: CASWDRRNTEAFF. The CDR3 region has the DNA TGTGCCAGCTGGGACAGGCGGAACACTGAAGCTTTCTTT.

This chain joins TRBV6-5 and TRBJ1-5, with 9 bases matching TRBD1. The V and J ends lost 6 bases and 5 bases, in that order; junction bases with no gene match: 8. Germline CDR1 and CDR2: MNHEY and SVGAGI. The CDR3 length is 15 residues. The CDR3 bases are TGTGCCAGCAGACCTAGGACAGGGGCTGATCAGCCCCAGCATTTT. Translated, it gives CASRPRTGADQPQHF.

As to this clonotype: The junction shows a germline mismatch at one end, possibly a read error. This sequence joins TRBV2 and TRBJ1-4; the match to TRBD1 covers 7 bases. Germline V gives CDR1 SNHLY, CDR2 FYNNEI. The CDR3 is made up of 14 amino acids. Here the CDR3 DNA reads TGTACCAGCAGTGAGGGGGCTAGTACTGAAAAACTGTTTTTT. Protein product: CTSSEGASTEKLFF.